The 10 T cell receptor beta chains presented below share a single source sample, sequenced in a study of chemoradiotherapy in HPV16-positive cancers. TCRdb's copy holds only in-frame clones and misses some; the assay was immunoSEQ multiplex PCR. The sample holds more than 7,000 clones, approximately 70% seen once. Sample acquisition took place from a patient who underwent chemoradiotherapy. The receptors shown here come from a human donor with HPV-associated anogenital cancer.

This chain joins TRBV28 and TRBJ2-7; TRBD1 matches 7 bases. J lost 3 bases, V lost 5 bases, and 7 bases had no gene match. CDR1 is MDHEN and CDR2 is SYDVKM in the germline V gene. The CDR3 length is 14 residues. CDR3 protein: CASSTDRALYEQYF. For the CDR3, the DNA is TGTGCCAGCAGTACTGACAGGGCTCTCTACGAGCAGTACTTC.

Only one count was recorded for this clone. The chain joins TRBV6-6 to TRBJ2-5; D remains unclear. The V gene lost 6 bases and the J gene lost 0 bases, with 11 bases spanning the gap. CDR3 length: 14 residues. The germline V gene has CDR1 MNHNY and CDR2 SVGAGI (reference sequence). CDR3 nucleotide sequence: TGTGCCAGCAGGGGTCGAGCAAACCAAGAGACCCAGTACTTC. Protein: CASRGRANQETQYF.

This clone showed up just once. The chain links TRBV6-7 to TRBJ1-1; tentatively, D is TRBD1 (6 bases). TRBV6-7 is identified as an open reading frame with a role that is uncertain. The CDR3 is 15 amino acids. With 0 bases removed from V and 4 bases from J, the gap between germline ends came to 12 bases. CDR3 region: CASSYSGGKRTEAFF. Here the CDR3 DNA reads TGTGCCAGCAGTTACTCGGGGGGCAAACGCACTGAAGCTTTCTTT.

This clone was detected only once. The V call is TRBV4-1, the J call TRBJ2-1; D gene uncertain. This CDR3 contains 16 residues. Germline lookup yields CDR1 MGHRA and CDR2 YSYEKL. Trimming cost V 3 bases and J 3 bases, with 15 bases left between them. The CDR3 nucleotides are TGCGCCAGCAGCCACGTCGACATGGGGTTCTACAATGAGCAGTTCTTC. Protein: CASSHVDMGFYNEQFF.

The chain couples TRBV27 to TRBJ1-1; D is possibly TRBD1 (5 bases). The V gene's germline CDR1 is MNHEY and CDR2 SMNVEV (reference sequence). This CDR3 has 12 residues. V lost 3 bases, J lost 6 bases, and 8 bases lay in between. The CDR3 DNA is TGTGCCAGCAGTTTCCCAGGGTCTGAAGCTTTCTTT. It encodes CASSFPGSEAFF.

This chain joins TRBV4-1 and TRBJ1-1; TRBD1 agrees at 7 bases. The V and J ends lost 4 bases and 4 bases, in that order; junction bases with no gene match: 9. CDR3 length: 15 amino acids. CDR1 MGHRA and CDR2 YSYEKL come from the germline V gene. The CDR3 DNA follows: TGCGCCAGCAGCCTGCGTACAGGGGTGGGCACTGAAGCTTTCTTT. Translated, it gives CASSLRTGVGTEAFF.

The V gene is TRBV6-6, the J gene TRBJ1-1; D may be TRBD1 (6 bases). The V gene's germline CDR1 is MNHNY and CDR2 SVGAGI (reference sequence). This CDR3 is 14 amino acids long. V was cut by 5 bases and J by 4 bases, with 14 bases left in between. The CDR3 protein is CASSPGHDGTEAFF. CDR3 DNA sequence: TGTGCCAGCAGTCCGGGACACGACGGCACTGAAGCTTTCTTT.

This clone was seen a few times. The chain links TRBV7-6 to TRBJ2-2; D might be TRBD2 (6 bases). The germline V gene encodes CDR1 SGHVS and CDR2 FNYEAQ. This CDR3 region has 16 residues. Trimming removed 2 bases from V and 1 base from J, with 11 bases in between. CDR3 region: CASSLFLARNTGELFF. The CDR3 DNA sequence: TGTGCCAGCAGCTTATTCCTAGCGAGGAACACCGGGGAGCTGTTTTTT.

This rearrangement joins TRBV5-1 to TRBJ2-5; no clear D gene. Germline lookup yields CDR1 SGHRS and CDR2 YFSETQ. This CDR3 contains 13 residues. Trimming pared 2 bases from V and 1 base from J, leaving 6 bases between. CDR3 DNA sequence: TGCGCCAGCAGCTTACCGGGCCAAGAGACCCAGTACTTC. As protein: CASSLPGQETQYF.

The chain couples TRBV4-2 to TRBJ2-3; 10 bases map to TRBD2. Germline V gene sequence: CDR1 LGHNA, CDR2 YNFKEQ. There are 15 residues in the CDR3. The V and J ends lost 0 bases and 5 bases, in that order; junction bases with no gene match: 2. The CDR3: CASSQELAGIDTQYF. The DNA of the CDR3 is TGTGCCAGCAGCCAAGAACTAGCGGGAATAGATACGCAGTATTTT.